This TCR beta chain was profiled in a study of T-cell reconstitution after alpha-beta-depleted transplantation in children. The V gene's germline CDR1 is SGHRS and CDR2 YFSETQ. CDR3 length: 15 amino acids. V was cut by 4 bases and J by 3 bases, with 15 bases left in between. This clonotype was found many times. The antigen remains unidentified. Preparing the TCRbeta library involved the use of unique molecular identifiers. TCRdb passed the PCR reads through MiXCR, listing each CDR3 protein once. The sample holds 250,000 to 300,000 distinct CDR3 sequences, nearly 8% seen once. Broader study findings: Reports say that about two months after transplant, the alpha-beta T cells came out of several hundred graft clones that had expanded. At one year after transplant, newly produced T cells mostly accounted for T-cell counts and diversity.

This chain uses TRBV5-1 with TRBJ2-3, with a weak D call TRBD2 (6 bases). This specimen consisted of peripheral blood, obtained 360 days after TCRalphabeta/CD19-depleted stem cell transplant. This TCR was sampled from a female patient younger than 10 who had a stem cell transplant for Fanconi anemia, so the T cells may come from the graft donor. CDR3 sequence reads: CASSHGTPRTDTQYF. The DNA of the CDR3 is TGCGCCAGCAGCCACGGGACTCCCCGGACAGATACGCAGTATTTT. The full variable domain, completed using reference TRBV5-1 and TRBJ2-3, is KAGVTQTPRYLIKTRGQQVTLSCSPISGHRSVSWYQQTPGQGLQFLFEYFSETQRNKGNFPGRFSGRQFSNSRSEMNVSTLELGDSALYLCASSHGTPRTDTQYFGPGTRLTVL.